The 10 T cell receptor beta chains below come from one sample, sequenced in a study of PD-L1 blockade in urothelial cancer. Measured with immunoSEQ multiplex PCR; TCRdb has only the in-frame clones, and not every one. The sample gives roughly 51,000 clones, around 74% of which show up once; under 11% is in the top ten. Time point described: pretreatment peripheral blood. Specimen: PBMCs, collected around atezolizumab (anti-PD-L1) treatment. The receptors were sampled from a man between 65 and 80 years old with urothelial cancer.

The gene calls are TRBV19 and TRBJ2-3; a possible D gene is TRBD2 (6 bases). Trimming took 4 bases from V and 6 from J, leaving 17 bases between them. Germline CDR1 is LNHDA and CDR2 is SQIVND (reference sequence). The CDR3 covers 15 residues. The CDR3 region is CASSKISGGGDTQYF. In DNA form, the CDR3 reads TGTGCCAGTAGTAAAATTAGCGGAGGAGGGGATACGCAGTATTTT.

The chain carries TRBV28 and TRBJ2-3, with 11 bases aligning to TRBD2. This CDR3 comprises 15 residues. V lost 5 bases, J lost 1 base, and 2 bases stayed unmatched. Germline-derived CDR1 and CDR2 are MDHEN and SYDVKM. CDR3 sequence reads: CASSPGLAGTDTQYF. CDR3 DNA: TGTGCCAGCAGTCCGGGACTAGCGGGCACAGATACGCAGTATTTT.

This clone showed up just a few times. CDR3 in DNA: TGTGCCAGCAGCCCCCTAGCGGGGGGGAACACCGGGGAGCTGTTTTTT. It translates to CASSPLAGGNTGELFF. The chain combines TRBV2 with TRBJ2-2; 11 nucleotides align to TRBD2. The CDR3 consists of 16 residues. V trimming: 6 bases; J trimming: 1 base; junction bases outside the gene matches: 4. The germline CDR1 and CDR2 sequences are SNHLY and FYNNEI.

This rearrangement joins TRBV4-1 to TRBJ1-5, with 9 bases lining up with TRBD1. Trimming cost V 4 bases and J 2 bases; bases outside gene matches: 9. The V gene's germline CDR1 is MGHRA and CDR2 YSYEKL. CDR3 length equals 17 residues. The CDR3 is CASSLAPRDRGNQPQHF. CDR3 DNA sequence: TGCGCCAGCAGCCTCGCCCCCCGGGACAGGGGCAATCAGCCCCAGCATTTT.

This clone showed up just once. The V call is TRBV29-1, the J call TRBJ2-5; possibly TRBD2 for D (7 bases). V lost 5 bases to trimming and J lost 1 base, with 14 bases between them. The CDR3 has 14 residues. Looked up from germline, CDR1 is SQVTM and CDR2 is ANQGSEA. CDR3 DNA sequence: TGCAGCGTTAGGGGGGAGGGGGGCCAAGAGACCCAGTACTTC. Protein: CSVRGEGGQETQYF.

The rearrangement uses TRBV29-1 and TRBJ2-3; 9 bases are a match to TRBD1. CDR1 SQVTM and CDR2 ANQGSEA come from the germline V gene. V lost 7 bases, J lost 4 bases, and 6 bases stayed unmatched. The CDR3 spans 13 residues. CDR3 in amino acids: CSGGQGRADTQYF. The CDR3 DNA reads as TGCAGCGGCGGACAGGGGAGGGCAGATACGCAGTATTTT.

This chain's CDR3 is CASSLAAGGIDTQYF. CDR3 sequence (DNA): TGTGCCAGCAGTTTAGCAGCGGGAGGGATAGATACGCAGTATTTT. The gene calls are TRBV28 and TRBJ2-3, with 10 bases identical to TRBD2. Germline-derived CDR1 and CDR2 are MDHEN and SYDVKM. J gave up 5 bases and V 2 bases, and 4 bases lay outside the gene matches. This CDR3 region has 15 residues.

Only a few counts were recorded for this clone. The chain recombines TRBV30 with TRBJ2-1; no firm D call. Germline V gene lookup returns CDR1 GTSNPN and CDR2 SVGIG (reference sequence). The CDR3 totals 14 residues. Trimming shortened V by 0 bases and J by 4 bases, and 10 bases separated the two germline ends. The CDR3 nucleotides are TGTGCCTGGAGTGTACGTCGAGTTTACAATGAGCAGTTCTTC. Its translation: CAWSVRRVYNEQFF.

V is TRBV6-6 and J is TRBJ2-1; TRBD2 agrees at 12 bases. Looked up from germline, CDR1 is MNHNY and CDR2 is SVGAGI (reference sequence). V trimming: 3 bases; J trimming: 4 bases; junction bases outside the gene matches: 1. CDR3 length: 15 amino acids. The CDR3 reads CASSYGTSGYNEQFF. The CDR3 coding sequence is TGTGCCAGCAGTTATGGGACTAGCGGGTACAATGAGCAGTTCTTC.

The J gene is TRBJ2-1, the V gene TRBV30; TRBD2 matches 7 bases. V lost 4 bases and J lost 4; bases outside the gene matches: 16. CDR3 length equals 17 residues. CDR1 GTSNPN and CDR2 SVGIG come from the germline V gene (reference sequence). The CDR3 region is CAWTKPRGAGLYNEQFF. CDR3 DNA sequence: TGTGCCTGGACCAAACCCCGGGGAGCGGGATTATACAATGAGCAGTTCTTC. The variable domain in full, with the rest retrieved from reference TRBV30 and TRBJ2-1, is SQTIHQWPATLVQPVGSPLSLECTVEGTSNPNLYWYRQAAGRGLQLLFYSVGIGQISSEVPQNLSASRPQDRQFILSSKKLLLSDSGFYLCAWTKPRGAGLYNEQFFGPGTRLTVL.